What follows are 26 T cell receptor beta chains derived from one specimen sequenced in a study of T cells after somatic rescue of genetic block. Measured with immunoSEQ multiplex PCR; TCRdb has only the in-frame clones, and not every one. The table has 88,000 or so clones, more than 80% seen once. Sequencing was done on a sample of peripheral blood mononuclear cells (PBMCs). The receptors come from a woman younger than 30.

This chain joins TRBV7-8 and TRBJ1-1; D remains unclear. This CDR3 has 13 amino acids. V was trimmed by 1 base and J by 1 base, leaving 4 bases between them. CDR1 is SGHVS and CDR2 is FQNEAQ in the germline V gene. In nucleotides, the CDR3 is TGTGCCAGCAGCTTAGATCAGAACACTGAAGCTTTCTTT. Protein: CASSLDQNTEAFF. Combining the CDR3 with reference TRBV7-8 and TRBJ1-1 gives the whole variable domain GAGVSQSPRYKVAKRGQDVALRCDPISGHVSLFWYQQALGQGPEFLTYFQNEAQLDKSGLPSDRFFAERPEGSVSTLKIQRTQQEDSAVYLCASSLDQNTEAFFGQGTRLTVV.

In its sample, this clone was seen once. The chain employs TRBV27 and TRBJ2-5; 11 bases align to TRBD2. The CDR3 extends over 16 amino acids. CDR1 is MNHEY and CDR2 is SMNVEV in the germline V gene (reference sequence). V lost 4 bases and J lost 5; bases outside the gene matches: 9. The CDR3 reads CASSSLSGRAGETQYF. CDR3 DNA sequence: TGTGCCAGCAGTTCGCTTAGCGGGAGGGCCGGGGAGACCCAGTACTTC.

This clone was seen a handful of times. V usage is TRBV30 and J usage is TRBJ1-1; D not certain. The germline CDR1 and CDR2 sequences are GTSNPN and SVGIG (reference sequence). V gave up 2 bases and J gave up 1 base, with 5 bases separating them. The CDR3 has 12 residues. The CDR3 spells CAWSPENTEAFF. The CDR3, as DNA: TGTGCCTGGAGTCCCGAGAACACTGAAGCTTTCTTT.

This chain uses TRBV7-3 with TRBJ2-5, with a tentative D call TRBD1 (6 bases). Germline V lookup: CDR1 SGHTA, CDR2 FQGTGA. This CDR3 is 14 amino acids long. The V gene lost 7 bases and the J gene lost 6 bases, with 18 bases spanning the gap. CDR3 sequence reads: CASTPHRVRQTQYF. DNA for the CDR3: TGTGCCAGCACCCCGCACAGGGTTAGACAGACCCAGTACTTC.

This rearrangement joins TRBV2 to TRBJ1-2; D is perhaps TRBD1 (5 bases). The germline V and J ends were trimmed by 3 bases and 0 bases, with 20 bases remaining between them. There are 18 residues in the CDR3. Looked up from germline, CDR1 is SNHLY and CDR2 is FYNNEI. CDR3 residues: CASSDQRGMLVANYGYTF. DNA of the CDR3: TGTGCCAGCAGTGACCAACGGGGGATGTTAGTTGCTAACTATGGCTACACCTTC.

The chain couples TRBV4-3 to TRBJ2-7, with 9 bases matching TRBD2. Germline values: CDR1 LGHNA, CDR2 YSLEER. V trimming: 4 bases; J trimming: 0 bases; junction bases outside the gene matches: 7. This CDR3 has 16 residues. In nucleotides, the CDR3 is TGCGCCAGCAGCCGTGCGGCGGGAGGGAGCTCCTACGAGCAGTACTTC. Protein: CASSRAAGGSSYEQYF.

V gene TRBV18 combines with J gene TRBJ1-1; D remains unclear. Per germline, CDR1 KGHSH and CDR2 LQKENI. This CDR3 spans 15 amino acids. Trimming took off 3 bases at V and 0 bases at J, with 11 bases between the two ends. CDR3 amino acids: CASSPRPGVNTEAFF. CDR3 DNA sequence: TGTGCCAGCTCACCGAGGCCCGGGGTGAACACTGAAGCTTTCTTT.

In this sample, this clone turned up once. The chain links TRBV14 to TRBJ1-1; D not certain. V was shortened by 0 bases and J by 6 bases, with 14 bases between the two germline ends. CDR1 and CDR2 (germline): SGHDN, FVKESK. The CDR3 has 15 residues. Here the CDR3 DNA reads TGTGCCAGCAGCCAAGAGTGGGCGGTGGGATCTGAAGCTTTCTTT. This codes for CASSQEWAVGSEAFF.

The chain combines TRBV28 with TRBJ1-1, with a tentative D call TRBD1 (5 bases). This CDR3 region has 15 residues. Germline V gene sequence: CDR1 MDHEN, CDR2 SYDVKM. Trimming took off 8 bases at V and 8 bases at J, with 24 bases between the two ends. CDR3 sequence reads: CASADLPGQGGEAFF. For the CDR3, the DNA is TGTGCCAGCGCCGATCTCCCTGGGCAGGGCGGCGAAGCTTTCTTT.

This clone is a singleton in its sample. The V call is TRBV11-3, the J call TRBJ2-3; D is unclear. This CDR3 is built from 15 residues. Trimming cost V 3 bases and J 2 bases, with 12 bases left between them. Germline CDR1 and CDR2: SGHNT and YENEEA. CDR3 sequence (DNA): TGTGCCAGCAGCTTCGGTCAAGGAACCACAGATACGCAGTATTTT. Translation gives CASSFGQGTTDTQYF.

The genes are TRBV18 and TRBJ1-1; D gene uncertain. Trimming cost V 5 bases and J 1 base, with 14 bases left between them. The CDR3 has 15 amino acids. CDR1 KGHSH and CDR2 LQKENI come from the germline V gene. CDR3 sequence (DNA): TGTGCCAGCTCAGGAGAGATAGGTCGGAACACTGAAGCTTTCTTT. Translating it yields CASSGEIGRNTEAFF. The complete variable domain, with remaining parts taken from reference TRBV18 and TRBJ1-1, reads NAGVMQNPRHLVRRRGQEARLRCSPMKGHSHVYWYRQLPEEGLKFMVYLQKENIIDESGMPKERFSAEFPKEGPSILRIQQVVRGDSAAYFCASSGEIGRNTEAFFGQGTRLTVV.

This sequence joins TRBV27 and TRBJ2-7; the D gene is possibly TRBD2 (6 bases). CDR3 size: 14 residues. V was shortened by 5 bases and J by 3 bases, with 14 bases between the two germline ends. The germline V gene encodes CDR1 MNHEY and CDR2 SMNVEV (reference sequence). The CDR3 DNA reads TGTGCCAGCAGTCCCAACTCCGGGGGCTACGAGCAGTACTTC. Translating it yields CASSPNSGGYEQYF.

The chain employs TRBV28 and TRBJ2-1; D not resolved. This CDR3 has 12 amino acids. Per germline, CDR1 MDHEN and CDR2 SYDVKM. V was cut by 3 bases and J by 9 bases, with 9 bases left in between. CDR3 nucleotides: TGTGCCAGCAGTTTTGTACATTTTGAGCAGTTCTTC. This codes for CASSFVHFEQFF.

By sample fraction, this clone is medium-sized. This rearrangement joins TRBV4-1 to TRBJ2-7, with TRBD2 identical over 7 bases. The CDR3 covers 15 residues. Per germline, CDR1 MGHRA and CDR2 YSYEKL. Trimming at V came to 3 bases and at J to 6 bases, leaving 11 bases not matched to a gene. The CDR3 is CASSQNGGSGLEQYF. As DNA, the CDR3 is TGCGCCAGCAGCCAGAACGGAGGTAGCGGGCTCGAGCAGTACTTC.

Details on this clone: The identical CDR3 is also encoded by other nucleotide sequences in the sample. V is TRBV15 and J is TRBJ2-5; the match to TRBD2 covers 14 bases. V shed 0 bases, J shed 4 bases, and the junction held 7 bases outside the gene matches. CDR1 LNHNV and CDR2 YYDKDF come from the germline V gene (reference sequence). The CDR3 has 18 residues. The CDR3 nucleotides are TGTGCCACCAGCAGAGACGCGGGACTAGCGGGAGATCCAGAGACCCAGTACTTC. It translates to CATSRDAGLAGDPETQYF.

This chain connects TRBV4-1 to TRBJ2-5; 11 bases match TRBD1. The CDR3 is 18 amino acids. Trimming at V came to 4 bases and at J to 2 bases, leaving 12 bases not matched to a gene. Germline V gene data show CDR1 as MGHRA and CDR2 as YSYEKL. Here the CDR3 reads CASSPLRAGQGEQETQYF. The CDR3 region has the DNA TGCGCCAGCAGCCCTCTGAGGGCGGGACAGGGGGAACAAGAGACCCAGTACTTC.

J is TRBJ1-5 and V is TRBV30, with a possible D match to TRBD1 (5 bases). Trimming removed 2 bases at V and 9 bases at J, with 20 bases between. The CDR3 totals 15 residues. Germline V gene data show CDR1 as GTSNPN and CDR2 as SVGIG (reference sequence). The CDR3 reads CAWSNPGPRSRPQHF. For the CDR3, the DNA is TGTGCCTGGAGTAACCCGGGACCAAGGTCGAGGCCCCAGCATTTT.

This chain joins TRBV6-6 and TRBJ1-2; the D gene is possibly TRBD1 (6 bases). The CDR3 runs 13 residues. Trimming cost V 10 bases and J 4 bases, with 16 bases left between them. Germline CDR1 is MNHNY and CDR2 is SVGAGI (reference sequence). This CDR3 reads CAIGQLGSYGYTF. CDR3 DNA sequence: TGTGCCATCGGACAGCTGGGGAGCTATGGCTACACCTTC.

The CDR3 DNA follows: TGCGCCAGCAGCCTAACAGGGATAGCTGAAGCTTTCTTT. This codes for CASSLTGIAEAFF. V usage is TRBV5-1 and J usage is TRBJ1-1; perhaps TRBD1 as D (6 bases). Trimming removed 4 bases at V and 6 bases at J, with 13 bases between. The CDR3 runs 13 residues. Germline CDR1 reads SGHRS; CDR2 reads YFSETQ.

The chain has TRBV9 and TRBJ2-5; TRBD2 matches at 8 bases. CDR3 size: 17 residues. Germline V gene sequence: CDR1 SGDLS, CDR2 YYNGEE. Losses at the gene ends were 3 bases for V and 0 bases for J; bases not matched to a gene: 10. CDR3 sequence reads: CASSGPARGRYQETQYF. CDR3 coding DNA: TGTGCCAGCAGCGGCCCCGCTCGCGGGAGGTACCAAGAGACCCAGTACTTC.

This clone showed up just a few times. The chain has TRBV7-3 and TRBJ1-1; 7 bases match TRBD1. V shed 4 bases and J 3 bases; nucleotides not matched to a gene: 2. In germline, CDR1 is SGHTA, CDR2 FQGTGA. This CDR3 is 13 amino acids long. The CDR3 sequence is CASSSDRDTEAFF. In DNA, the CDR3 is TGTGCCAGCAGCTCCGACAGGGACACTGAAGCTTTCTTT.

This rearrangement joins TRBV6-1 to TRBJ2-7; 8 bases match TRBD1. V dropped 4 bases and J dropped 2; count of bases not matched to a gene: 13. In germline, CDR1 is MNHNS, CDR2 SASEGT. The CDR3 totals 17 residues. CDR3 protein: CASSAYAGTGPTYEQYF. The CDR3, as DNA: TGTGCCAGCAGTGCATACGCCGGGACAGGCCCTACCTACGAGCAGTACTTC.

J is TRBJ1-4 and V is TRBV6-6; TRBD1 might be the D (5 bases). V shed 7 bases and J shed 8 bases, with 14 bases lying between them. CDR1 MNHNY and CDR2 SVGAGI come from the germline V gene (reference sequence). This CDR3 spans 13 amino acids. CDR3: CASTSSKGEKLFF. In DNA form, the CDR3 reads TGTGCCAGCACCTCCTCGAAGGGGGAAAAACTGTTTTTT.

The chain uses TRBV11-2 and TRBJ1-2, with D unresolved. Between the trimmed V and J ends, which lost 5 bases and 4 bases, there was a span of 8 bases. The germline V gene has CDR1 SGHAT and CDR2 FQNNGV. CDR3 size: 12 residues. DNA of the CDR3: TGTGCCAGCAGCCCCGAGGGCTATGGCTACACCTTC. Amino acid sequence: CASSPEGYGYTF.

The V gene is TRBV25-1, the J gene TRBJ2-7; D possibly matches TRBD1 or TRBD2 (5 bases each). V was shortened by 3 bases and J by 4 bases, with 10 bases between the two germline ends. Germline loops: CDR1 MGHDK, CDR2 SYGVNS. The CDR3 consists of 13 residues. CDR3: CASSEGRTYEQYF. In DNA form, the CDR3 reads TGTGCCAGCAGTGAGGGACGGACGTACGAGCAGTACTTC.

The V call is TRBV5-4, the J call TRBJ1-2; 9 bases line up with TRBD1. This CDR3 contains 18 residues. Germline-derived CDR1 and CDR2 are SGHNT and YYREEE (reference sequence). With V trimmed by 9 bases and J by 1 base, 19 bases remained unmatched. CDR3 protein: CATTGTGLTGEYNYGYTF. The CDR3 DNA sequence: TGTGCCACCACCGGGACAGGGCTCACGGGGGAGTATAACTATGGCTACACCTTC.